Each of the 13 T cell receptor beta chains below was sequenced from the same sample in a study of radiation and T cells in renal cell carcinoma. Documented time point: blood 4 weeks post-SBRT, at nephrectomy. Treatment in this sample: 15 Gy SBRT to primary tumor, nephrectomy 4 weeks later. Generated by immunoSEQ multiplex PCR, the TCRdb table keeps only in-frame clones and is missing some. Of some 150,000 clones in the sample, roughly 90% were seen once. The starting material was blood, obtained from a patient whose treatment included radiotherapy and nephrectomy. All receptors come from a woman aged 50 to 65 with renal cell carcinoma.

The J gene is TRBJ2-4, the V gene TRBV19; D not resolved. CDR3 length: 14 residues. Trimming shortened V by 3 bases and J by 0 bases, and 6 bases separated the two germline ends. CDR1 is LNHDA, CDR2 SQIVND, per germline (reference sequence). CDR3 in DNA: TGTGCCAGTAGTATTCCTCTAGCCAAAAACATTCAGTACTTC. This encodes CASSIPLAKNIQYF. The whole variable domain, remainder taken from reference TRBV19 and TRBJ2-4, is DGGITQSPKYLFRKEGQNVTLSCEQNLNHDAMYWYRQDPGQGLRLIYYSQIVNDFQKGDIAEGYSVSREKKESFPLTVTSAQKNPTAFYLCASSIPLAKNIQYFGAGTRLSVL.

This rearrangement joins TRBV19 to TRBJ1-2; D gene ambiguous. Germline CDR1 LNHDA, CDR2 SQIVND (reference sequence). CDR3 length: 16 residues. Trimming cost V 3 bases and J 5 bases, with 19 bases left between them. CDR3 sequence reads: CASSIIGGGLEYGYTF. Here the CDR3 DNA reads TGTGCCAGTAGTATCATTGGTGGCGGTCTAGAGTATGGCTACACCTTC.

The chain joins TRBV5-1 to TRBJ2-2; 7 nucleotides agree with TRBD1. This CDR3 is 15 amino acids long. Germline loops: CDR1 SGHRS, CDR2 YFSETQ. J lost 5 bases, V lost 4 bases, and 8 bases had no gene match. CDR3 in amino acids: CASSPGQQITGELFF. Written as DNA, the CDR3 is TGCGCCAGCAGCCCGGGACAGCAAATTACCGGGGAGCTGTTTTTT.

The rearrangement links TRBV18 to TRBJ1-5; possibly TRBD1 for D (6 bases). CDR1 and CDR2 (germline): KGHSH, LQKENI. CDR3 length: 16 residues. V gave up 6 bases and J gave up 0 bases, with 15 bases separating them. The CDR3: CASSLNRANSNQPQHF. In nucleotides, the CDR3 is TGTGCCAGCTCCCTCAACAGGGCTAATAGCAATCAGCCCCAGCATTTT. The full variable domain, its missing parts supplied by reference TRBV18 and TRBJ1-5, is NAGVMQNPRHLVRRRGQEARLRCSPMKGHSHVYWYRQLPEEGLKFMVYLQKENIIDESGMPKERFSAEFPKEGPSILRIQQVVRGDSAAYFCASSLNRANSNQPQHFGDGTRLSIL.

V gene TRBV7-9 combines with J gene TRBJ1-2; D unclear. The V and J ends lost 1 base and 2 bases respectively, with 5 bases between them. The CDR3 has 13 amino acids. Germline CDR1 reads SEHNR; CDR2 reads FQNEAQ (reference sequence). DNA of the CDR3: TGTGCCAGCAGCTTAGTTGAGAACTATGGCTACACCTTC. This codes for CASSLVENYGYTF.

A few counts support this clone. The V gene is TRBV7-8, the J gene TRBJ2-7; D possibly corresponds to TRBD2 (6 bases). This CDR3 has 12 amino acids. Trimming cost V 5 bases and J 6 bases, with 11 bases left between them. The V gene's germline CDR1 is SGHVS and CDR2 FQNEAQ. The CDR3 region has the DNA TGTGCCAGCAGCCGTCTGGGGGGCGAGCAGTACTTC. It encodes CASSRLGGEQYF.

This clone appeared once. This sequence joins TRBV19 and TRBJ2-7; 10 nucleotides agree with TRBD2. Germline V gives CDR1 LNHDA, CDR2 SQIVND (reference sequence). The CDR3 sequence is 13 residues long. V dropped 6 bases and J dropped 2; count of bases not matched to a gene: 1. CDR3 in DNA: TGTGCCAGTAGACTAGCGGGAACCTACGAGCAGTACTTC. Its protein is CASRLAGTYEQYF.

The V and J genes are TRBV19 and TRBJ1-1; 11 bases map to TRBD1. Unmatched junction bases numbered 11, after V lost 8 bases and J lost 3 bases. The CDR3 has 16 residues. Germline CDR1 and CDR2: LNHDA and SQIVND (reference sequence). The CDR3 sequence: CASGGQGAAADTEAFF. CDR3 sequence (DNA): TGTGCCAGTGGCGGACAGGGGGCGGCTGCAGACACTGAAGCTTTCTTT.

This chain connects TRBV9 to TRBJ2-1, with D possibly being TRBD2 (5 bases). Germline V gene data show CDR1 as SGDLS and CDR2 as YYNGEE. The CDR3 has 14 amino acids. Trimming stripped 0 bases from V and 6 bases from J, with 10 bases between. CDR3 in DNA: TGTGCCAGCAGCGTAGTATCTAGCCGCAATGAGCAGTTCTTC. Translated, it gives CASSVVSSRNEQFF. Combining the CDR3 with reference TRBV9 and TRBJ2-1 gives the whole variable domain DSGVTQTPKHLITATGQRVTLRCSPRSGDLSVYWYQQSLDQGLQFLIQYYNGEERAKGNILERFSAQQFPDLHSELNLSSLELGDSALYFCASSVVSSRNEQFFGPGTRLTVL.

The rearrangement uses TRBV20-1 and TRBJ2-7; D call uncertain. The CDR3 is 10 residues long. Germline CDR1 is DFQATT and CDR2 is SNEGSKA (reference sequence). V was clipped by 0 bases and J by 5 bases, with 2 bases between them. The CDR3 DNA reads as TGCAGTGCTAGAGATAACGAGCAGTACTTC. Translation: CSARDNEQYF.

The rearrangement joins TRBV4-3 to TRBJ2-1; D gene uncertain. CDR3 length: 15 amino acids. Trimming removed 0 bases at V and 5 bases at J, with 11 bases between. CDR1 is LGHNA, CDR2 YSLEER, per germline. CDR3 sequence: CASSQDDHGDNEQFF. The CDR3 DNA is TGCGCCAGCAGCCAAGATGATCACGGTGACAATGAGCAGTTCTTC.

The chain combines TRBV10-3 with TRBJ1-2, with 7 bases fitting TRBD1. The CDR3 is 11 amino acids. Germline assignment: CDR1 ENHRY and CDR2 SYGVKD. V was pared by 3 bases and J by 14 bases, with 6 bases of the junction left unmatched. The CDR3 region has the DNA TGTGCCATCAGTGAAGGACAGGCCGGGACCTTC. Amino acids: CAISEGQAGTF.

In this sample, this clone turned up once. This rearrangement joins TRBV5-5 to TRBJ2-7; the D is unclear. The V gene's germline CDR1 is SGHKS and CDR2 YYEKEE (reference sequence). V lost 1 base and J lost 2, with 10 bases in between. CDR3 size: 14 residues. This CDR3 is CASSLLQPPYEQYF. The DNA for the CDR3 is TGTGCCAGCAGCTTGTTACAACCCCCCTACGAGCAGTACTTC. The entire variable domain, with the rest obtained from reference TRBV5-5 and TRBJ2-7, is as follows: DAGVTQSPTHLIKTRGQQVTLRCSPISGHKSVSWYQQVLGQGPQFIFQYYEKEERGRGNFPDRFSARQFPNYSSELNVNALLLGDSALYLCASSLLQPPYEQYFGPGTRLTVT.